This TCR beta chain originates from a study of identifying expanded T cells in peripheral blood. The CDR3 loop spans 13 amino acids. Trimming took off 0 bases at V and 4 bases at J, with 7 bases between the two ends. The germline gives CDR1 GTSNPN, CDR2 SVGIG (reference sequence). Sequencing was performed with immunoSEQ multiplex PCR; in TCRdb, only in-frame clones are kept and a portion is missing. Among about 86,000 clones listed, about 85% were seen once. The receptor was derived from a person between 18 and 75 years old in good health. The V call is TRBV30, the J call TRBJ1-5; D not certain. Sequenced input: blood. The DNA for the CDR3 is TGTGCCTGGAGTGTGGCGGATAATCAGCCCCAGCATTTT. Protein product: CAWSVADNQPQHF.